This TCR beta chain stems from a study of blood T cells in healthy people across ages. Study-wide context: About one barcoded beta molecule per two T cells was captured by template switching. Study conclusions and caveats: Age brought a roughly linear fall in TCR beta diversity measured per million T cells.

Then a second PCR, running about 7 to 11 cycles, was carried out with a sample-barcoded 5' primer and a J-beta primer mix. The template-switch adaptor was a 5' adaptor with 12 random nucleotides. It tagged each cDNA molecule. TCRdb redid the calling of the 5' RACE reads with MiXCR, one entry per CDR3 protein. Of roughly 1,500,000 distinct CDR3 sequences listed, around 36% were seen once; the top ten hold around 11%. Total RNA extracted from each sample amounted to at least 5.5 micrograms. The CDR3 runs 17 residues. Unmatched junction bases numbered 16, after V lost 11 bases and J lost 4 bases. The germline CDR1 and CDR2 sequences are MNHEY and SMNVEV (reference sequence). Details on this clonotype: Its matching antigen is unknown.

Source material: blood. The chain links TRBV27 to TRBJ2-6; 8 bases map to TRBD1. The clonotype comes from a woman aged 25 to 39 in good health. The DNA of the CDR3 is TGTGCCGGGCCGGACAGGGATGTCCCTTGCGGGGCCAACGTCCTGACTTTC. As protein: CAGPDRDVPCGANVLTF.